Below, 32 T cell receptor beta chains from the same sample are listed, as sequenced in a study of shared clonotypes between healthy human individuals. TCRdb keeps only in-frame clones here, not all; method: immunoSEQ multiplex PCR. The sample contains roughly 760,000 clones, around 67% of which appear only once. The sequenced material came from memory CD4+ T cells sorted from blood. Regarding subset: CD45RA-negative fraction. Source of these receptors: a woman between 25 and 40 years old in good health.

V is TRBV12-5 and J is TRBJ2-3; 8 positions agree with TRBD2. V dropped 1 base and J dropped 4; count of bases not matched to a gene: 7. Per germline, CDR1 LGHNT and CDR2 FRNRAP. CDR3 size: 16 residues. CDR3 sequence reads: CASGLATSGLADTQYF. CDR3 nucleotides: TGTGCTAGTGGTTTGGCAACTAGCGGCTTGGCAGATACGCAGTATTTT.

The chain recombines TRBV12-1 with TRBJ2-5; the DNA was not compared with TRBD1, the D call given in the table. TRBV12-1 is labeled a pseudogene. This CDR3 is built from 14 residues. The CDR3 loop reads CASSSRQGAETQYF. The CDR3 nucleotides are TGTGCCAGCAGCTCTAGACAGGGCGCGGAGACCCAGTACTTC.

This rearrangement joins TRBV13 to TRBJ2-7; 7 nucleotides agree with TRBD2. Looked up from germline, CDR1 is PRHDT and CDR2 is FYEKMQ (reference sequence). CDR3 length: 14 amino acids. Trimming removed 10 bases from V and 2 bases from J; junction bases left unmatched: 11. The CDR3 DNA reads TGTGCCAACTATGGGAGGGACCCTACCTACGAGCAGTACTTC. This gives the protein CANYGRDPTYEQYF.

The V gene is TRBV6-1, the J gene TRBJ1-2; D not certain. Trimming pared 0 bases from V and 2 bases from J, leaving 10 bases between. The CDR3 totals 15 residues. Germline CDR1 reads MNHNS; CDR2 reads SASEGT. CDR3 DNA sequence: TGTGCCAGCAGTGAAGCGCTTGGCAGAAACTATGGCTACACCTTC. Protein sequence: CASSEALGRNYGYTF.

This clone was recorded many times. Other DNA sequences of this sample code for an identical CDR3. The chain couples TRBV7-9 to TRBJ2-1, with TRBD2 matching over 10 bases. The CDR3 extends over 15 amino acids. In germline, CDR1 is SEHNR, CDR2 FQNEAQ (reference sequence). V lost 2 bases, J lost 7 bases, and 5 bases stayed unmatched. The CDR3 DNA sequence: TGTGCCAGCAGCTTAAGCGGGAGGGCCCGAAATGAGCAGTTCTTC. Translating it yields CASSLSGRARNEQFF.

The chain recombines TRBV29-1 with TRBJ2-7; D might be TRBD1 (5 bases). V gave up 6 bases and J gave up 4 bases, with 16 bases separating them. From germline, CDR1 is SQVTM and CDR2 ANQGSEA. The CDR3 is made up of 13 amino acids. The CDR3 sequence is CSVATGSWYEQYF. The CDR3, as DNA: TGCAGCGTCGCCACAGGTTCCTGGTACGAGCAGTACTTC.

The V and J genes are TRBV7-6 and TRBJ1-2; perhaps TRBD1 as D (5 bases). Trimming cost V 5 bases and J 4 bases, with 23 bases left between them. CDR1 is SGHVS, CDR2 FNYEAQ, per germline. The CDR3 has 17 amino acids. The CDR3 spells CASSPGRHRSPSYGYTF. CDR3 coding DNA: TGTGCCAGCAGCCCGGGACGCCACCGATCCCCGAGCTATGGCTACACCTTC. Together with reference TRBV7-6 and TRBJ1-2, the CDR3 gives the full variable domain: GAGVSQSPRYKVTKRGQDVALRCDPISGHVSLYWYRQALGQGPEFLTYFNYEAQQDKSGLPNDRFSAERPEGSISTLTIQRTEQRDSAMYRCASSPGRHRSPSYGYTFGSGTRLTVV.

This chain connects TRBV5-1 to TRBJ1-1; TRBD1 is a possible D gene (5 bases). This CDR3 contains 16 residues. V shed 0 bases and J shed 1 base, with 13 bases lying between them. Germline CDR1 reads SGHRS; CDR2 reads YFSETQ. CDR3 region: CASSLAYLQGNTEAFF. The CDR3 DNA reads TGCGCCAGCAGCTTGGCTTATCTCCAGGGGAACACTGAAGCTTTCTTT.

This clone was observed a few times. The chain employs TRBV7-2 and TRBJ2-2, with 8 bases lining up with TRBD2. Trimming took 5 bases from V and 0 from J; bases not matched to a gene: 5. The CDR3 sequence is 16 residues long. CDR1 SGHTA and CDR2 FQGNSA come from the germline V gene. CDR3 nucleotides: TGTGCCAGCAGCCGGGACGGGAGGGCGAACACCGGGGAGCTGTTTTTT. Translation gives CASSRDGRANTGELFF. The full variable domain, rest sourced from reference TRBV7-2 and TRBJ2-2, is GAGVSQSPSNKVTEKGKDVELRCDPISGHTALYWYRQSLGQGLEFLIYFQGNSAPDKSGLPSDRFSAERTGGSVSTLTIQRTQQEDSAVYLCASSRDGRANTGELFFGEGSRLTVL.

The chain couples TRBV28 to TRBJ1-3; D gene uncertain. The length of the CDR3 is 13 residues. Looked up from germline, CDR1 is MDHEN and CDR2 is SYDVKM. The V and J ends lost 3 bases and 0 bases respectively, with 3 bases between them. The DNA of the CDR3 is TGTGCCAGCAGTTTCGACTCTGGAAACACCATATATTTT. Its translation is CASSFDSGNTIYF.

This clone was observed a handful of times. The chain couples TRBV4-2 to TRBJ2-1; 7 bases map to TRBD2. The germline V gene has CDR1 LGHNA and CDR2 YNFKEQ. The ends lost 7 bases at V and 4 bases at J; junction bases unmatched: 4. This CDR3 is 13 amino acids long. The CDR3 coding sequence is TGTGCCAGCACTCTAGCGGATTACAATGAGCAGTTCTTC. This codes for CASTLADYNEQFF.

Points on this clone: The sample carries other DNA sequences with the same CDR3. This rearrangement joins TRBV7-9 to TRBJ2-1; D may be TRBD2 (6 bases). The germline gives CDR1 SEHNR, CDR2 FQNEAQ (reference sequence). Trimming removed 5 bases at V and 3 bases at J, with 8 bases between. CDR3 size: 13 residues. CDR3 in amino acids: CASSRLGYNEQFF. Here the CDR3 DNA reads TGTGCCAGCAGCCGACTAGGCTACAATGAGCAGTTCTTC.

This clone was seen a handful of times. The chain couples TRBV7-9 to TRBJ2-7, with 11 nucleotides matching TRBD2. Trimming cost V 1 base and J 4 bases; bases outside gene matches: 6. Germline V gene sequence: CDR1 SEHNR, CDR2 FQNEAQ (reference sequence). CDR3 length equals 16 residues. The CDR3 loop is CASSLGVAGGHYEQYF. The DNA for the CDR3 is TGTGCCAGCAGCTTAGGAGTAGCGGGAGGGCATTACGAGCAGTACTTC.

The gene calls are TRBV20-1 and TRBJ2-4, with D perhaps TRBD2 (5 bases). V was trimmed by 0 bases and J by 12 bases, leaving 9 bases between them. From germline, CDR1 is DFQATT and CDR2 SNEGSKA (reference sequence). This CDR3 is 11 amino acids long. CDR3 region: CSARDGVNQYF. The CDR3 DNA is TGCAGTGCTAGAGACGGGGTGAATCAGTACTTC.

This rearrangement joins TRBV30 to TRBJ2-7; D is unclear. There are 14 residues in the CDR3. V was pared by 7 bases and J by 2 bases, with 18 bases between. Germline lookup yields CDR1 GTSNPN and CDR2 SVGIG (reference sequence). CDR3: CALTYPLKPYEQYF. DNA of the CDR3: TGTGCCTTGACCTATCCGCTTAAGCCCTACGAGCAGTACTTC.

The rearrangement links TRBV5-1 to TRBJ1-1; D possibly corresponds to TRBD1 (6 bases). This CDR3 comprises 17 residues. Germline-derived CDR1 and CDR2 are SGHRS and YFSETQ. V dropped 0 bases and J dropped 0 bases, with 15 bases sitting between them. The CDR3 loop is CASSLAGGGLMNTEAFF. CDR3 nucleotides: TGCGCCAGCAGCTTGGCCGGGGGCGGTTTGATGAACACTGAAGCTTTCTTT.

This sequence joins TRBV7-2 and TRBJ2-7; 14 bases fit TRBD2. Per germline, CDR1 SGHTA and CDR2 FQGNSA. Trimming cost V 4 bases and J 6 bases; bases outside gene matches: 2. The CDR3 contains 14 residues. In DNA form, the CDR3 reads TGTGCCAGCAGCTGGGGACTAGCGGGAGCCGAGCAGTACTTC. It yields the protein CASSWGLAGAEQYF.

This clone was seen only a few times. In the same sample, other DNA sequences code for this CDR3. The chain couples TRBV5-1 to TRBJ1-1; D is ambiguous. This CDR3 is built from 15 residues. V dropped 1 base and J dropped 4 bases, with 14 bases sitting between them. Germline V gene lookup returns CDR1 SGHRS and CDR2 YFSETQ. In DNA form, the CDR3 reads TGCGCCAGCAGCTTGAAAGGCACGGAAGGCACTGAAGCTTTCTTT. Encoded protein: CASSLKGTEGTEAFF.

This rearrangement joins TRBV5-1 to TRBJ2-3; tentatively, D is TRBD1 or TRBD2 (5 bases each). Per the germline V gene, CDR1 is SGHRS and CDR2 is YFSETQ. The CDR3 loop spans 17 amino acids. V lost 4 bases, J lost 4 bases, and 22 bases lay in between. The CDR3 sequence is CASSPYIRVNSADTQYF. CDR3 DNA: TGCGCCAGCAGCCCCTATATCAGGGTCAATAGCGCAGATACGCAGTATTTT.

This clone showed up just once. This chain connects TRBV7-9 to TRBJ1-4; no clear D gene. CDR1 is SEHNR and CDR2 is FQNEAQ in the germline V gene (reference sequence). V was shortened by 1 base and J by 8 bases, with 17 bases between the two germline ends. The CDR3 totals 16 residues. In DNA, the CDR3 is TGTGCCAGCAGCTTAGTGAGGGAGTGGGGTCCGGAAAAACTGTTTTTT. The encoded protein is CASSLVREWGPEKLFF. Based on the CDR3 plus reference TRBV7-9 and TRBJ1-4, the full variable domain is DTGVSQNPRHKITKRGQNVTFRCDPISEHNRLYWYRQTLGQGPEFLTYFQNEAQLEKSRLLSDRFSAERPKGSFSTLEIQRTEQGDSAMYLCASSLVREWGPEKLFFGSGTQLSVL.

The rearrangement links TRBV29-1 to TRBJ2-3, with a tentative D call TRBD2 (6 bases). The germline CDR1 and CDR2 sequences are SQVTM and ANQGSEA. There are 13 residues in the CDR3. Trimming shortened V by 6 bases and J by 0 bases, and 10 bases separated the two germline ends. DNA of the CDR3: TGCAGCGTCAGGGACTTGAGCACAGATACGCAGTATTTT. This encodes CSVRDLSTDTQYF.

At least ten counts were recorded for this clone. The sample contains more than one DNA sequence encoding this CDR3. The chain has TRBV11-2 and TRBJ2-1; 8 bases agree with TRBD1. J gave up 10 bases and V 1 base, and 0 bases lay outside the gene matches. The germline V gene encodes CDR1 SGHAT and CDR2 FQNNGV. CDR3 length: 12 residues. The CDR3 DNA follows: TGTGCCAGCAGCTTAGCAGGGGGCGAGCAGTTCTTC. Amino acid sequence: CASSLAGGEQFF.

Only a few counts were recorded for this clone. This sample includes further DNA sequences coding for the same CDR3. The rearrangement uses TRBV27 and TRBJ1-4; no firm D call. The CDR3 extends over 13 amino acids. V dropped 1 base and J dropped 7 bases, with 7 bases sitting between them. In germline, CDR1 is MNHEY, CDR2 SMNVEV (reference sequence). The CDR3 DNA sequence: TGTGCCAGCAGTTTATGGGCGGGTGAAAAACTGTTTTTT. This translates into CASSLWAGEKLFF.

The CDR3 nucleotides are TGTGCCTGGAGCAGAGCTAGTGAAGCTTTCTTT. This sequence encodes CAWSRASEAFF. The V call is TRBV30, the J call TRBJ1-1; D uncertain. CDR3 length: 11 residues. Germline CDR1 is GTSNPN and CDR2 is SVGIG (reference sequence). With 3 bases removed from V and 7 bases from J, the gap between germline ends came to 9 bases.

The chain joins TRBV10-2 to TRBJ1-3; D ambiguous. The CDR3 totals 14 residues. The germline CDR1 and CDR2 sequences are WSHSY and SAAADI. V lost 9 bases and J 0 bases, leaving 12 bases between the germline ends. The CDR3 nucleotides read TGCGCCAGTCGGAGGGCGAGCTCTGGAAACACCATATATTTT. It specifies CASRRASSGNTIYF.

This clone was seen once. The chain links TRBV19 to TRBJ2-1; 11 bases are a match to TRBD1. J lost 6 bases, V lost 6 bases, and 1 base had no gene match. Germline V gives CDR1 LNHDA, CDR2 SQIVND (reference sequence). This CDR3 contains 13 residues. The chain's CDR3 is CASRGQGGNEQFF. DNA of the CDR3: TGTGCCAGTAGGGGACAGGGGGGCAATGAGCAGTTCTTC.

Remarks on this clone: Other DNA sequences in this specimen translate into the identical CDR3. The V and J genes are TRBV28 and TRBJ2-5; D is undetermined. This CDR3 has 11 residues. V was cut by 6 bases and J by 4 bases, with 6 bases left in between. Germline V gives CDR1 MDHEN, CDR2 SYDVKM. The CDR3 sequence: CASSPLETQYF. In DNA, the CDR3 is TGTGCCAGCAGCCCCTTAGAGACCCAGTACTTC.

The chain uses TRBV2 and TRBJ2-5, with D perhaps TRBD2 (6 bases). Between the trimmed V and J ends, which lost 4 bases and 2 bases, there was a span of 11 bases. Germline V gives CDR1 SNHLY, CDR2 FYNNEI. The CDR3 is made up of 14 amino acids. CDR3 region: CASSGIAAQETQYF. For the CDR3, the DNA is TGTGCCAGCAGTGGGATAGCGGCACAAGAGACCCAGTACTTC.

On this clone itself: This CDR3 is also generated by other DNA sequences in the sample. The rearrangement uses TRBV11-2 and TRBJ2-5; D uncertain. From germline, CDR1 is SGHAT and CDR2 FQNNGV. The CDR3 is 12 residues long. V was cut by 1 base and J by 5 bases, with 5 bases left in between. The CDR3 nucleotides read TGTGCCAGCAGCTTAGTGGGGGAGACCCAGTACTTC. It codes for CASSLVGETQYF.

The chain links TRBV28 to TRBJ1-4; D ambiguous. There are 14 residues in the CDR3. Per germline, CDR1 MDHEN and CDR2 SYDVKM. V was pared by 5 bases and J by 0 bases, with 7 bases between. CDR3: CASSDTSTNEKLFF. The CDR3 DNA sequence: TGTGCCAGCAGTGACACTTCAACTAATGAAAAACTGTTTTTT.

CDR3 sequence: CATKTTSGSSYEQYF. CDR3 DNA: TGTGCCACTAAAACGACTAGCGGATCATCCTACGAGCAGTACTTC. V is TRBV19 and J is TRBJ2-7; 9 positions match TRBD2. CDR1 and CDR2 from the germline V gene are LNHDA and SQIVND (reference sequence). The length of the CDR3 is 15 residues. V was pared by 10 bases and J by 1 base, with 11 bases of the junction left unmatched.

This clone came up a few times. The chain joins TRBV2 to TRBJ2-2; a possible D gene is TRBD1 (5 bases). Per the germline V gene, CDR1 is SNHLY and CDR2 is FYNNEI. Trimming took 4 bases from V and 4 from J, leaving 13 bases between them. CDR3 length: 15 amino acids. The CDR3 is CASSALYRGTGELFF. In nucleotides, the CDR3 is TGTGCCAGCAGTGCCTTGTATAGGGGCACCGGGGAGCTGTTTTTT.